One sample yielded the 8 T cell receptor beta chains listed below, sequenced in a study of beta chain features in type 1 diabetes. Whole-study findings and limits: TCRB CDR3 length was moderately but significantly reduced in all four CD4+ subsets of Type 1 diabetes patients.

Their recognized antigens are unknown. Sequenced material consisted of expressed TCRB transcripts (all of the isolated RNA was reverse transcribed). Only in-frame clones appear in the TCRdb table, and some are missing; sequencing was by immunoSEQ multiplex PCR. The sample includes hundreds of thousands of clones, over 14% of them seen just once. Sequencing was done on a sample of naive CD4+ T cells from blood. The receptors were sampled from a man aged 18 to 35 with type 1 diabetes.

V usage is TRBV2 and J usage is TRBJ1-2; tentatively, D is TRBD1 (5 bases). Germline CDR1 is SNHLY and CDR2 is FYNNEI. The V end was cut by 3 bases, the J end by 6 bases, with 14 bases between. The CDR3 loop spans 14 amino acids. DNA for the CDR3: TGTGCCAGCAGTGATGACAGAAGGCATCATGGCTACACCTTC. Translated: CASSDDRRHHGYTF.

The chain combines TRBV7-9 with TRBJ1-4; no reliable D call. The CDR3 length is 13 residues. V dropped 11 bases and J dropped 5 bases, with 15 bases sitting between them. The germline V gene has CDR1 SEHNR and CDR2 FQNEAQ (reference sequence). DNA of the CDR3: TGTGCCCTCCGTGGAAAGGAGAATGAAAAACTGTTTTTT. It codes for CALRGKENEKLFF. The variable domain in full, completed from reference TRBV7-9 and TRBJ1-4, reads DTGVSQNPRHKITKRGQNVTFRCDPISEHNRLYWYRQTLGQGPEFLTYFQNEAQLEKSRLLSDRFSAERPKGSFSTLEIQRTEQGDSAMYLCALRGKENEKLFFGSGTQLSVL.

This clone has only a few counts. Additional DNA sequences in this sample encode the identical CDR3. CDR3: CASSYSGQGAYEQYF. CDR3 DNA sequence: TGTGCCAGCAGTTACTCGGGACAGGGGGCTTACGAGCAGTACTTC. V gene TRBV6-6 combines with J gene TRBJ2-7, with TRBD1 identical over 12 bases. This CDR3 spans 15 amino acids. Germline assignment: CDR1 MNHNY and CDR2 SVGAGI (reference sequence). V lost 0 bases, J lost 4 bases, and 1 base stayed unmatched.

The V and J genes are TRBV30 and TRBJ2-4; 7 bases map to TRBD1. This CDR3 region has 14 residues. The V gene end was trimmed by 0 bases and the J gene end by 11 bases; junction bases not matched to a gene: 10. Germline loops: CDR1 GTSNPN, CDR2 SVGIG (reference sequence). The CDR3 protein is CAWSVQGLHLFQYF. CDR3 nucleotides: TGTGCCTGGAGTGTACAGGGGCTCCACCTATTTCAGTACTTC.

This clone turned up a few times. The chain uses TRBV11-2 and TRBJ2-1, with 11 bases that match TRBD2. The junction had 9 bases not matched to a gene; V was cut back by 5 bases and J by 0 bases. This CDR3 comprises 18 residues. CDR1 SGHAT and CDR2 FQNNGV come from the germline V gene. The chain's CDR3 is CASSPRGTSGSSYNEQFF. Here the CDR3 DNA reads TGTGCCAGCAGCCCCAGAGGGACTAGCGGATCCTCCTACAATGAGCAGTTCTTC.

This chain connects TRBV25-1 to TRBJ2-1; D gene unclear. Deletions cut 1 base from V and 15 bases from J, with 13 bases between. Germline CDR1 and CDR2: MGHDK and SYGVNS. The length of the CDR3 is 12 residues. CDR3 in amino acids: CASSELGGLPFF. In DNA form, the CDR3 reads TGTGCCAGCAGTGAATTAGGTGGGCTCCCGTTCTTC. Together with reference TRBV25-1 and TRBJ2-1, the CDR3 gives the full variable domain: EADIYQTPRYLVIGTGKKITLECSQTMGHDKMYWYQQDPGMELHLIHYSYGVNSTEKGDLSSESTVSRIRTEHFPLTLESARPSHTSQYLCASSELGGLPFFGPGTRLTVL.

V gene TRBV7-2 combines with J gene TRBJ2-3, with TRBD2 matching 9 bases. The V segment lost 5 bases and the J segment 2 bases; nucleotides outside the gene matches: 11. The CDR3 is made up of 17 amino acids. Per germline, CDR1 SGHTA and CDR2 FQGNSA. CDR3 bases: TGTGCCAGCAGCACCTACTATAGCGGGGGACACACAGATACGCAGTATTTT. Its protein product is CASSTYYSGGHTDTQYF.

This clone appeared a few times. The rearrangement links TRBV9 to TRBJ2-5; the match to TRBD1 covers 11 bases. CDR3 length: 14 amino acids. With 3 bases clipped from V and 5 bases from J, the junction kept 3 bases outside the gene matches. Germline V gives CDR1 SGDLS, CDR2 YYNGEE. The CDR3 reads CASSDGTGGETQYF. The DNA for the CDR3 is TGTGCCAGCAGCGATGGGACAGGGGGTGAGACCCAGTACTTC. The full variable domain, its missing parts supplied by reference TRBV9 and TRBJ2-5, is DSGVTQTPKHLITATGQRVTLRCSPRSGDLSVYWYQQSLDQGLQFLIQYYNGEERAKGNILERFSAQQFPDLHSELNLSSLELGDSALYFCASSDGTGGETQYFGPGTRLLVL.